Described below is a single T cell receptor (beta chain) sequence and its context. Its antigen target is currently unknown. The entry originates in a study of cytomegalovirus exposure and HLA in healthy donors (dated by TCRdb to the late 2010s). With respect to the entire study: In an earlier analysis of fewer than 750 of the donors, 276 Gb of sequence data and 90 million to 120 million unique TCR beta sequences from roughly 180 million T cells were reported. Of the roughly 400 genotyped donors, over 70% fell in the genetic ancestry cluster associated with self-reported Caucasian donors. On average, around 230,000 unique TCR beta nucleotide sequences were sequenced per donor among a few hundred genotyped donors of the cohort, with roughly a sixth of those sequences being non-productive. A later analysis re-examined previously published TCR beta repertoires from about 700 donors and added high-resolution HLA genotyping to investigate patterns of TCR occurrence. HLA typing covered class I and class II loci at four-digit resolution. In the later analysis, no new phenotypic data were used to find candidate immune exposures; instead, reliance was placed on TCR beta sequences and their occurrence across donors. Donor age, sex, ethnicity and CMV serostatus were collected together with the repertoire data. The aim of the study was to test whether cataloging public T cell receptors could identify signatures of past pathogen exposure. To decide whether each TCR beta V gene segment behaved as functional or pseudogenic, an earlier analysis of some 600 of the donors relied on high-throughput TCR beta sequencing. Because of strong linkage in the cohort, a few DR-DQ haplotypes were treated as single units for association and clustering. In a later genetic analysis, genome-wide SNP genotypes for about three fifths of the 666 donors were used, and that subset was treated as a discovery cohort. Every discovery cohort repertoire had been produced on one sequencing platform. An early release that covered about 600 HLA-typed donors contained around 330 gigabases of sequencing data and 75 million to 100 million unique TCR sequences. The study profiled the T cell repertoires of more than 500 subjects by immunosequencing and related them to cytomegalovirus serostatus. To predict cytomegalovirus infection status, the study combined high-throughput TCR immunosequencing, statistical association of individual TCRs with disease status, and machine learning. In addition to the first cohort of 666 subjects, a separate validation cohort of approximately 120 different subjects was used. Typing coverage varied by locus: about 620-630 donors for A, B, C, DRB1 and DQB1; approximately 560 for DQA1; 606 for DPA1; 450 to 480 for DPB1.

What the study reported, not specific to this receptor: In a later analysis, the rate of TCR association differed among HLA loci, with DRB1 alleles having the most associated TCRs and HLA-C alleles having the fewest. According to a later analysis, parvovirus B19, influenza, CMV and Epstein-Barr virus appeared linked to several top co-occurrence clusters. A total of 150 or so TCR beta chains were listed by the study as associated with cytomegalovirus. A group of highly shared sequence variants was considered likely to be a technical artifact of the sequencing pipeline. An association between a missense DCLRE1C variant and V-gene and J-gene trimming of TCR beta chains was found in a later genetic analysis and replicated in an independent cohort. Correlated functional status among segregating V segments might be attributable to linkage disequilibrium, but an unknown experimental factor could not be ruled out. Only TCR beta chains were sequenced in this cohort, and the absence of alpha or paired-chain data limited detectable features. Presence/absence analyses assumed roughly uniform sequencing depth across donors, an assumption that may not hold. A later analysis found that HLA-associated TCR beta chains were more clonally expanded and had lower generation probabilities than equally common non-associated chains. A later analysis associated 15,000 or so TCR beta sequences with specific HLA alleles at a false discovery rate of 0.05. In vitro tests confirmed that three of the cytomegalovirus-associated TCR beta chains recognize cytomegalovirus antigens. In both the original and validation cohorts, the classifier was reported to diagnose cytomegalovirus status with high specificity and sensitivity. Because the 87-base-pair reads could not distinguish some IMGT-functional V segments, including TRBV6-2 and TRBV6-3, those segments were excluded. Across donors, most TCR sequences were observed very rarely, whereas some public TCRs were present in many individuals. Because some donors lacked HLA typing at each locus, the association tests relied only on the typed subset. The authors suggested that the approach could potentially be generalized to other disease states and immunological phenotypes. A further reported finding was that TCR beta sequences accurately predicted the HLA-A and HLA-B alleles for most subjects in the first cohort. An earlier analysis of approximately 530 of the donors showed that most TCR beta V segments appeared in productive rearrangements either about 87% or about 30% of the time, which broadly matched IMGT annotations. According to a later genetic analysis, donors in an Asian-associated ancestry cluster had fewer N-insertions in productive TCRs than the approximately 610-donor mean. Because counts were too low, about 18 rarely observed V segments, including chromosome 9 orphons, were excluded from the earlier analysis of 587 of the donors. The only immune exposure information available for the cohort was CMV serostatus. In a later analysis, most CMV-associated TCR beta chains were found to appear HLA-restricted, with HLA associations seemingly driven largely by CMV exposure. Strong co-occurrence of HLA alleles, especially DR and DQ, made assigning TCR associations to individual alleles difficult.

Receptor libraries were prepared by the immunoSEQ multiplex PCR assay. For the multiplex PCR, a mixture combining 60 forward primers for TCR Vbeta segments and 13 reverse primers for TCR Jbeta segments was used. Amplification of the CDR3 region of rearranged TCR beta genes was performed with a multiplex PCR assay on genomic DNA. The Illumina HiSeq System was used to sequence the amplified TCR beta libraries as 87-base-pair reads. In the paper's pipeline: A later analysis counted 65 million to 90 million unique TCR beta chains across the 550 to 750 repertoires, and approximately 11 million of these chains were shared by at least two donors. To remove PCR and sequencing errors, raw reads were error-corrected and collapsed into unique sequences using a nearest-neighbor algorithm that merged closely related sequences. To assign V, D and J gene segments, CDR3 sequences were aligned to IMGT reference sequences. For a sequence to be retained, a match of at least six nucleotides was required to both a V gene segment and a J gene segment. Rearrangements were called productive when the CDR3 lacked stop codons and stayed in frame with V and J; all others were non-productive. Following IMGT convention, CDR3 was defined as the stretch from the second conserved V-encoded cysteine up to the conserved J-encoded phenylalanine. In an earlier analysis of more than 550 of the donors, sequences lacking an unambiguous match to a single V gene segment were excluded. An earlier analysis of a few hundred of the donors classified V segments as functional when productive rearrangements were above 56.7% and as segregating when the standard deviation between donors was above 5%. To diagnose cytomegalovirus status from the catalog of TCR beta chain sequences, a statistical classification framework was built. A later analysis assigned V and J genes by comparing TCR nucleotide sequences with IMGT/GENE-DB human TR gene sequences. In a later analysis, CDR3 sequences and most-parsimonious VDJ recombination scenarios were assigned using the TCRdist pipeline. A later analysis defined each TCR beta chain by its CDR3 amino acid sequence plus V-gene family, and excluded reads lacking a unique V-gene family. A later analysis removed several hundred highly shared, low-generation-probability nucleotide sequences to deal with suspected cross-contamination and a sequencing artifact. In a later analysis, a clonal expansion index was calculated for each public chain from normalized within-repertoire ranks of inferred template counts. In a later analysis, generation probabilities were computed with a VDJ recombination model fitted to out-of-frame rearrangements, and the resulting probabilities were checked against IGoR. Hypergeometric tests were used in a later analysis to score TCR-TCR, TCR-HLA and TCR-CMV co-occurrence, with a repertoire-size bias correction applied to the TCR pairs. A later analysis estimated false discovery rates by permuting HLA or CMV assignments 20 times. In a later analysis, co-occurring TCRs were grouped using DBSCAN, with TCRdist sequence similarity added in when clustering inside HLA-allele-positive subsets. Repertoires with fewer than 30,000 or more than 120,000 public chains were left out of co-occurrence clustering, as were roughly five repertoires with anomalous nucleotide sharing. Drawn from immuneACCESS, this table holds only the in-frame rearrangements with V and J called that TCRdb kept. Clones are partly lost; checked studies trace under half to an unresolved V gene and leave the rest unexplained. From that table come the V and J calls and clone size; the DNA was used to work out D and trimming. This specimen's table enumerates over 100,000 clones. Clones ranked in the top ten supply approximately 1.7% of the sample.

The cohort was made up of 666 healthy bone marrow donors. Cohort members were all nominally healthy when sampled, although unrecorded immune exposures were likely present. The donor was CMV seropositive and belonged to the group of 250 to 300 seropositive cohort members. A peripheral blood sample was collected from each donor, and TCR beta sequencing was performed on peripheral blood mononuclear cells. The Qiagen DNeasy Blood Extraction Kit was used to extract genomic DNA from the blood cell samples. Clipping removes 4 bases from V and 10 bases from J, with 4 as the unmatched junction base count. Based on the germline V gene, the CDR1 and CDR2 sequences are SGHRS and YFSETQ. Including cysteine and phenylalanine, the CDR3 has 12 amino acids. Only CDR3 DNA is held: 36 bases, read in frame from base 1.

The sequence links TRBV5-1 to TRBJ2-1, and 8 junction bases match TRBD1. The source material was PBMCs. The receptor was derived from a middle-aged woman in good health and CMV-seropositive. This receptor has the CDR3 CASSLGQGEQFF. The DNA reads TGCGCCAGCAGCCTCGGACAGGGCGAGCAGTTCTTC.